These 30 T cell receptor beta chains were sequenced from one sample in a study of blood T cell repertoires in COVID-19. Produced via immunoSEQ multiplex PCR; TCRdb's table is partial and in-frame only. This sample carries approximately 240,000 clones, about 80% of them seen once, and the ten largest clones take more than 2.5%. The sequenced sample was peripheral blood. The receptors shown here come from a woman aged 25-40 years who had recovered from COVID-19.

Of note for this clone: The germline gene is not matched at one end of the junction; a read error may be the cause. The chain employs TRBV29-1 and TRBJ1-2; D possibly corresponds to TRBD1 (5 bases). The CDR3 contains 11 residues. Germline loops: CDR1 SQVTM, CDR2 ANQGSEA. Here the CDR3 DNA reads TGCAGCGTTTCGGACATTTGGGGCTACGGCTTC. This encodes CSVSDIWGYGF.

The chain has TRBV5-1 and TRBJ1-3; 9 bases map to TRBD1. In germline, CDR1 is SGHRS, CDR2 YFSETQ. CDR3 size: 15 residues. V lost 4 bases, J lost 6 bases, and 8 bases stayed unmatched. Here the CDR3 reads CASSDGTGRENTIYF. The CDR3 bases are TGCGCCAGCAGCGATGGGACAGGGCGGGAAAACACCATATATTTT. The whole variable domain, remainder taken from reference TRBV5-1 and TRBJ1-3, is KAGVTQTPRYLIKTRGQQVTLSCSPISGHRSVSWYQQTPGQGLQFLFEYFSETQRNKGNFPGRFSGRQFSNSRSEMNVSTLELGDSALYLCASSDGTGRENTIYFGEGSWLTVV.

The rearrangement uses TRBV30 and TRBJ1-5; no firm D call. This CDR3 is 16 amino acids long. CDR1 and CDR2 (germline): GTSNPN, SVGIG (reference sequence). V lost 2 bases and J lost 3, with 17 bases in between. The CDR3 bases are TGTGCCTGGAGTCTGCAGACTACTACTTCCAATCAGCCCCAGCATTTT. Its protein product is CAWSLQTTTSNQPQHF.

The CDR3 DNA reads as TGTGCTAGTGGGGTCTCTTACACGGGCACTGAAGCTTTCTTT. This gives the protein CASGVSYTGTEAFF. The chain couples TRBV12-5 to TRBJ1-1; D is ambiguous. Germline lookup yields CDR1 LGHNT and CDR2 FRNRAP. The CDR3 runs to 14 residues. The V gene lost 6 bases and the J gene lost 4 bases, with 15 bases spanning the gap.

This sequence joins TRBV9 and TRBJ2-3, with a possible D match to TRBD2 (5 bases). Trimming stripped 0 bases from V and 0 bases from J, with 11 bases between. From germline, CDR1 is SGDLS and CDR2 YYNGEE. The CDR3 is made up of 16 amino acids. CDR3 nucleotide sequence: TGTGCCAGCAGCGTAGAGGGAACGGGGAGCACAGATACGCAGTATTTT. Amino acid sequence: CASSVEGTGSTDTQYF.

The genes are TRBV10-3 and TRBJ2-2, with TRBD1 matching 8 bases. Germline CDR1 is ENHRY and CDR2 is SYGVKD. The CDR3 totals 14 residues. With V trimmed by 7 bases and J by 7 bases, 8 bases remained unmatched. Written as DNA, the CDR3 is TGTGCCATCACGGACGGACAGGGCCACGGGGAGCTGTTTTTT. It codes for CAITDGQGHGELFF.

J is TRBJ1-1 and V is TRBV10-3, with 11 bases matching TRBD1. This CDR3 region has 13 residues. V was clipped by 6 bases and J by 4 bases; unmatched bases: 1. Germline loops: CDR1 ENHRY, CDR2 SYGVKD. This CDR3 is CAIRGTGGTEAFF. The CDR3 nucleotides are TGTGCCATCAGAGGGACAGGGGGCACTGAAGCTTTCTTT.

The chain is built from TRBV27 and TRBJ2-7; a possible D gene is TRBD2 (6 bases). There are 15 residues in the CDR3. Germline assignment: CDR1 MNHEY and CDR2 SMNVEV (reference sequence). V dropped 5 bases and J dropped 1 base, with 15 bases sitting between them. CDR3 sequence reads: CASSLTWDSSYEQYF. The CDR3 coding sequence is TGTGCCAGCAGTCTTACCTGGGACTCTTCCTACGAGCAGTACTTC.

Turning to this clone: The sample has other DNA sequences that encode this CDR3 too. The chain recombines TRBV30 with TRBJ1-5; D unresolved. CDR3 length: 13 amino acids. CDR1 is GTSNPN, CDR2 SVGIG, per germline (reference sequence). The V gene lost 2 bases and the J gene lost 1 base, with 6 bases spanning the gap. The CDR3 spells CAWSRGSNQPQHF. The CDR3 DNA reads TGTGCCTGGAGTCGCGGGAGCAATCAGCCCCAGCATTTT.

The chain couples TRBV28 to TRBJ1-2, with 9 positions matching TRBD1. CDR1 MDHEN and CDR2 SYDVKM come from the germline V gene. The V gene end was trimmed by 4 bases and the J gene end by 3 bases; junction bases not matched to a gene: 3. CDR3 length equals 14 residues. The CDR3: CASSSGQGHYGYTF. As DNA, the CDR3 is TGTGCCAGCAGTTCAGGACAGGGGCACTATGGCTACACCTTC.

The chain joins TRBV5-1 to TRBJ2-1, with TRBD1 identical over 10 bases. The CDR3 is made up of 15 amino acids. Unmatched junction bases numbered 4, after V lost 4 bases and J lost 3 bases. CDR1 and CDR2 from the germline V gene are SGHRS and YFSETQ. This chain's CDR3 is CASSRTGGNYNEQFF. In DNA, the CDR3 is TGCGCCAGCAGCCGGACAGGGGGTAACTACAATGAGCAGTTCTTC.

The gene calls are TRBV10-3 and TRBJ1-1; TRBD1 matches at 9 bases. V shed 7 bases, J shed 3 bases, and the junction held 9 bases outside the gene matches. The germline V gene encodes CDR1 ENHRY and CDR2 SYGVKD. CDR3 length equals 15 residues. Written as DNA, the CDR3 is TGTGCCATCAACAGCCGGGACAGGGCCCACACTGAAGCTTTCTTT. This encodes CAINSRDRAHTEAFF.

V usage is TRBV5-1 and J usage is TRBJ2-3; 10 nucleotides align to TRBD1. The CDR3 totals 14 residues. The ends lost 3 bases at V and 7 bases at J; junction bases unmatched: 5. Germline V gene sequence: CDR1 SGHRS, CDR2 YFSETQ. CDR3 DNA sequence: TGCGCCAGCAGCTGGGGGACAGGGGTCAATACGCAGTATTTT. It specifies CASSWGTGVNTQYF.

This clone came up once. The J gene is TRBJ2-3, the V gene TRBV7-8, with 15 positions matching TRBD2. This CDR3 region has 23 residues. Unmatched junction bases numbered 24, after V lost 5 bases and J lost 3 bases. Germline lookup yields CDR1 SGHVS and CDR2 FQNEAQ. CDR3 nucleotides: TGTGCCAGCAGCCCTCCCCTAGCCTCGAGGACTAGCGGGAGGGCCCTCAGTACAGATACGCAGTATTTT. Its protein is CASSPPLASRTSGRALSTDTQYF.

This clone showed up just once. The rearrangement links TRBV27 to TRBJ2-1; weak D call: TRBD1 (6 bases). This CDR3 has 17 residues. Germline V CDR1 and CDR2: MNHEY, SMNVEV (reference sequence). The V end was cut by 7 bases, the J end by 0 bases, with 19 bases between. The CDR3 coding sequence is TGTGCCAGCACCCTAAATACAGGGATCCTCTCCTACAATGAGCAGTTCTTC. This sequence encodes CASTLNTGILSYNEQFF.

The rearrangement joins TRBV7-3 to TRBJ2-3; D is ambiguous. The CDR3 sequence is 14 residues long. V lost 4 bases, J lost 0 bases, and 8 bases lay in between. Germline CDR1 is SGHTA and CDR2 is FQGTGA. CDR3 nucleotides: TGTGCCAGCAGCTCGGTGACTAGCACAGATACGCAGTATTTT. This codes for CASSSVTSTDTQYF. The full variable domain, its missing parts supplied by reference TRBV7-3 and TRBJ2-3, is GAGVSQTPSNKVTEKGKYVELRCDPISGHTALYWYRQSLGQGPEFLIYFQGTGAADDSGLPNDRFFAVRPEGSVSTLKIQRTERGDSAVYLCASSSVTSTDTQYFGPGTRLTVL.

This sequence joins TRBV5-1 and TRBJ2-3; TRBD2 is a possible D gene (6 bases). The CDR3 contains 13 residues. Trimming took 9 bases from V and 2 from J, leaving 13 bases between them. CDR1 SGHRS and CDR2 YFSETQ come from the germline V gene. The CDR3 region has the DNA TGCGCCACCCACCGGGGGAACACAGATACGCAGTATTTT. It encodes CATHRGNTDTQYF. Complete variable domain (other parts from reference TRBV5-1 and TRBJ2-3): KAGVTQTPRYLIKTRGQQVTLSCSPISGHRSVSWYQQTPGQGLQFLFEYFSETQRNKGNFPGRFSGRQFSNSRSEMNVSTLELGDSALYLCATHRGNTDTQYFGPGTRLTVL.

The V and J genes are TRBV5-1 and TRBJ2-5; 9 bases are a match to TRBD1. V lost 3 bases to trimming and J lost 4 bases; unmatched junction nucleotides: 10. The CDR3 has 16 amino acids. Germline lookup yields CDR1 SGHRS and CDR2 YFSETQ. CDR3: CASSSRQGGSGETQYF. In DNA, the CDR3 is TGCGCCAGCAGCTCAAGACAGGGGGGAAGTGGAGAGACCCAGTACTTC.

The V gene is TRBV9, the J gene TRBJ2-7, with D possibly being TRBD1 (6 bases). Trimming removed 0 bases from V and 7 bases from J, with 11 bases in between. The V gene's germline CDR1 is SGDLS and CDR2 YYNGEE. The CDR3 consists of 13 residues. CDR3 bases: TGTGCCAGCAGCGTAGCAGGGGCCGGTGAGCAGTACTTC. Encoded protein: CASSVAGAGEQYF.

The chain links TRBV30 to TRBJ1-1; D not certain. This CDR3 is built from 14 residues. CDR1 and CDR2 (germline): GTSNPN, SVGIG (reference sequence). The germline V and J ends were trimmed by 5 bases and 2 bases, with 15 bases remaining between them. CDR3 residues: CAWSRVRFNTEAFF. The CDR3 nucleotides are TGTGCCTGGTCCCGAGTTAGATTTAACACTGAAGCTTTCTTT.

CDR3 region: CASSYARVDYGYTF. Here the CDR3 DNA reads TGTGCCAGCAGTTACGCCAGGGTTGACTATGGCTACACCTTC. The chain is built from TRBV6-5 and TRBJ1-2; TRBD1 is a possible D gene (5 bases). V was clipped by 2 bases and J by 3 bases, with 10 bases between them. The CDR3 runs to 14 residues. Germline V gene data show CDR1 as MNHEY and CDR2 as SVGAGI.

The V gene is TRBV6-5, the J gene TRBJ2-7; 11 bases are shared with TRBD1. CDR3 length: 15 residues. V was pared by 7 bases and J by 2 bases, with 7 bases of the junction left unmatched. Germline-derived CDR1 and CDR2 are MNHEY and SVGAGI. The CDR3 DNA reads TGTGCCAGCAACGGACAGGGGGCTTCAGCCTACGAGCAGTACTTC. Translating it yields CASNGQGASAYEQYF.

This chain connects TRBV9 to TRBJ2-3, with 10 nucleotides matching TRBD2. The CDR3 consists of 14 residues. The germline CDR1 and CDR2 sequences are SGDLS and YYNGEE. The V and J ends lost 2 bases and 5 bases, in that order; junction bases with no gene match: 2. The CDR3 DNA sequence: TGTGCCAGCAGCGTCCTAGCGGGAGTAGATACGCAGTATTTT. It codes for CASSVLAGVDTQYF.

The rearrangement joins TRBV14 to TRBJ2-3; the D gene is possibly TRBD2 (5 bases). The germline gives CDR1 SGHDN, CDR2 FVKESK. V gave up 0 bases and J gave up 4 bases, with 20 bases separating them. This CDR3 spans 18 amino acids. The CDR3 spells CASSQELGRLLGPDTQYF. The CDR3 DNA is TGTGCCAGCAGCCAAGAACTAGGCCGCCTGCTTGGTCCAGATACGCAGTATTTT.

The CDR3 bases are TGTGCCAGCTCAGTTCGGGACAGGGGACCCGTGAACACTGAAGCTTTCTTT. Residues: CASSVRDRGPVNTEAFF. This rearrangement joins TRBV18 to TRBJ1-1, with TRBD1 matching 10 bases. The CDR3 covers 17 residues. Germline values: CDR1 KGHSH, CDR2 LQKENI. Trimming took 5 bases from V and 0 from J; bases not matched to a gene: 9.

The chain recombines TRBV6-5 with TRBJ2-5; TRBD2 might be the D (6 bases). V was shortened by 6 bases and J by 5 bases, with 13 bases between the two germline ends. The CDR3 contains 13 residues. The germline V gene encodes CDR1 MNHEY and CDR2 SVGAGI. In DNA, the CDR3 is TGTGCCAGCAGCCACGGGGGTGCGGAGACCCAGTACTTC. This encodes CASSHGGAETQYF.

This chain uses TRBV3-1 (or the pseudogene TRBV3-2) with TRBJ2-2, with 13 bases lining up with TRBD2. There are 17 residues in the CDR3. V shed 6 bases, J shed 6 bases, and the junction held 10 bases outside the gene matches. Per germline, CDR1 LGHDT and CDR2 YNNKEL (reference sequence). CDR3 sequence (DNA): TGTGCCAGCAGGTACGGACTAGCGGGAGTCATTGCCGGGGAGCTGTTTTTT. Translating it yields CASRYGLAGVIAGELFF.

The rearrangement links TRBV6-2 or TRBV6-3 to TRBJ2-3, with 10 bases identical to TRBD2. In germline, CDR1 is MNHEY, CDR2 SVGEGT. The CDR3 spans 17 residues. Losses at the gene ends were 6 bases for V and 3 bases for J; bases not matched to a gene: 12. The CDR3 reads CASSTRLAGPGTDTQYF. CDR3 DNA: TGTGCCAGCAGCACTAGACTAGCGGGCCCTGGGACAGATACGCAGTATTTT.

This sequence joins TRBV5-1 and TRBJ2-7; the match to TRBD2 covers 9 bases. Trimming at V came to 2 bases and at J to 6 bases, leaving 6 bases not matched to a gene. Germline assignment: CDR1 SGHRS and CDR2 YFSETQ. The CDR3 spans 14 residues. The CDR3 nucleotides read TGCGCCAGCAGCTTTAGCGGGAGACCCGGCGAGCAGTACTTC. This gives the protein CASSFSGRPGEQYF.

This clone was observed a single time. The gene calls are TRBV12-3 or TRBV12-4 and TRBJ1-2; D unresolved. Deletions cut 1 base from V and 1 base from J, with 4 bases between. The CDR3 contains 13 residues. As DNA, the CDR3 is TGTGCCAGCAGTTTAGACAGTAACTATGGCTACACCTTC. Its translation: CASSLDSNYGYTF.